This TCR beta chain was documented in a study of Ad26.COV2.S vaccination and SARS-CoV-2 variants (dated by TCRdb to the early 2020s). About the study as a whole: Donors in the vaccine arm were drawn from COV1001, a phase I-IIa trial of Ad26.COV2.S in healthy adults that was multicentre, randomized, double-blind and placebo-controlled. Participants in the trial were split at random into five groups of five each, receiving low-dose or high-dose Ad26.COV2.S once or twice, or else placebo on both occasions. A total of about 30 samples were included in the TCR-sequenced set, comprising roughly 19 Ad26.COV2.S vaccine recipients, 5 placebo recipients and 8 SARS-CoV-2 convalescent individuals. Ad26.COV2.S was administered intramuscularly at 5 x 10^10 or 1 x 10^11 viral particles, either as a single shot or as two shots given 56 days apart. TCRbeta repertoire sequencing was used to assess the specificity and breadth of SARS-CoV-2-reactive T cell receptors after Ad26.COV2.S vaccination. Blinding of investigators to trial group allocation was maintained during experiments and outcome assessment. The full study reports these points: Vaccine and placebo recipients had similar non-spike TCR breadth, a finding consistent with the vaccine containing only spike. After vaccination, spike-specific CD8+ and CD4+ T cell responses were reported to show substantial breadth. Spike-specific TCR breadth was higher in Ad26.COV2.S recipients than in placebo recipients (P = 0.0014). The study was not powered to compare responses between vaccine doses or regimens. The authors noted that total T cell responses may have been underestimated by the TCR breadth and depth analyses.

TCRbeta CDR3 regions were sequenced with the immunoSEQ Assay. After extraction, genomic DNA underwent amplification by bias-controlled multiplex PCR, followed by high-throughput sequencing. Per the source publication's procedure: To quantify the absolute abundance of each unique TCRbeta CDR3 region, sequences were collapsed and filtered. Usable DNA was measured by amplifying reference genes present in all nucleated cells, and TCRbeta template counts were normalized to that usable DNA to estimate T cell fraction. Repertoire TCRs were annotated as SARS-CoV-2-specific by exact matching of V gene, CDR3 amino acid sequence and J gene to a known reactive TCR set. MIRA supplied the reference SARS-CoV-2 TCR set, which was filtered for enrichment in COVID-19-positive ImmuneCODE repertoires so that public or cross-reactive TCRs were removed. Based on the MIRA antigens, annotated TCRs were further analysed at the level of specific ORF or position within ORF. Breadth was defined as the number of annotated unique rearrangements divided by the total number of unique productive rearrangements, and depth was defined as the summed frequency of the annotated unique rearrangements. Group comparisons of TCR breadth used two-sided Wilcoxon rank-sum tests. TCRdb limited this immuneACCESS table to in-frame rearrangements with V and J called. A share of clones is missing; checked studies link under half to unresolved V genes, and the rest is unexplained. D and trimming come from the DNA, and the V and J calls and clone size come from that table. The sample contains a few hundred thousand clones, roughly nine tenths of them found a single time. The ten largest clones represent around 5.5% of the sample.

Its CDR3 holds 17 amino acids, cysteine through phenylalanine. Only CDR3 DNA remains: 51 bases, in frame from the first base. Germline trimming: 0 bases from V, 1 base from J; junction bases outside gene matches: 6. The germline V gene sets CDR1 to SGHRS and CDR2 to YFSETQ. The sample's treatment or condition label, in plain terms: about 20 received Ad26.COV2.S at low or high dose, single or two shots; roughly 5 received placebo; per-sample allocation not given. Repertoires of vaccine and placebo recipients were sequenced from samples taken on day 63 after the first injection. In Cohort 1b, roughly 25 adults aged 18-55 years were enrolled at a single site in Boston, USA, between 29 July and 7 August 2020. Ad26.COV2.S was a replication-incompetent adenovirus type 26 vector that expressed a prefusion-stabilized SARS-CoV-2 spike protein derived from the original Wuhan strain. Remarks on this clone: Its binding antigen is unknown. No quality values exist for individual bases; no much larger clone is one base distant.

Sequenced here: peripheral blood, sampled in a trial of Ad26.COV2.S vaccine versus placebo. The sequence was collected from a person aged 18 to 59 who received the Ad26.COV2.S COVID-19 vaccine or a placebo. The receptor chain draws on TRBV5-1 and TRBJ2-3; TRBD2 aligns with 9 central bases. The DNA sequence is given as TGCGCCAGCAGCTTGGATGGTAGCGGGAGACGCACAGATACGCAGTATTTT. Its protein reads: CASSLDGSGRRTDTQYF. With the rest looked up from the reference TRBV5-1 and TRBJ2-3 genes rather than sequenced, the full variable domain is KAGVTQTPRYLIKTRGQQVTLSCSPISGHRSVSWYQQTPGQGLQFLFEYFSETQRNKGNFPGRFSGRQFSNSRSEMNVSTLELGDSALYLCASSLDGSGRRTDTQYFGPGTRLTVL.